These T cell receptor beta chains were read from a single sample in a study of regulatory T cells in long-lasting Graves disease. One entry per CDR3 protein results from TCRdb running MiXCR on the multiplex PCR reads. The table lists hundreds of thousands of distinct CDR3 sequences, under 25% of them singletons. This specimen consisted of peripheral blood mononuclear cells (PBMCs), obtained when the disease was refractory, from a patient treated with antithyroid drugs. Receptors originate from a female donor with Graves disease. The CDR3 runs from the conserved cysteine through the conserved F or W. The D gene is left open where the match is weak. The size field is filled for only some rows; it gives once, few, many or a size class.

J gene,V gene,D gene,clone size,CDR3 protein,CDR3 DNA
TRBJ2-5,TRBV3-1,TRBD2,few,CASSQERGRPQETQYF,TGTGCCAGCAGCCAAGAACGCGGGAGGCCCCAAGAGACCCAGTACTTC
TRBJ1-1,TRBV28,TRBD1,many,CASSVQGISEAFF,TGTGCCAGCAGCGTACAGGGGATTTCGGAAGCTTTCTTT
TRBJ2-2,TRBV6-5,NA,many,CASSSTDRTGELFF,TGTGCCAGCAGTTCCACCGACAGAACCGGGGAGCTGTTTTTT
TRBJ2-2,TRBV2,NA,many,CASSGARAPNTGELFF,TGTGCCAGCAGCGGGGCCAGGGCCCCTAACACCGGGGAGCTGTTTTTT
TRBJ2-7,TRBV6-5,NA,many,CASSYQALTEQYF,TGTGCCAGCAGTTACCAGGCCCTCACGGAGCAGTACTTC
TRBJ2-7,TRBV6-1,TRBD2,many,CASSGLAVSYEQYF,TGTGCCAGCAGTGGACTAGCGGTATCCTACGAGCAGTACTTC
TRBJ2-7,TRBV7-9,NA,few,CASSPSVGYEQYF,TGTGCCAGCAGCCCTAGCGTGGGGTACGAGCAGTACTTC
TRBJ1-2,TRBV19,NA,few,CASSEDLAAGYTF,TGTGCCAGTAGTGAAGACCTCGCCGCTGGCTACACCTTC
TRBJ2-7,TRBV24-1,NA,NA,CATSDVTEKQYF,TGTGCCACCAGTGATGTGACGGAGAAGCAGTACTTC
TRBJ2-7,TRBV28,NA,many,CASSLRPGQSEEQYF,TGTGCCAGCAGTCTAAGGCCGGGACAAAGTGAGGAGCAGTACTTC
TRBJ2-7,TRBV7-6,NA,NA,CASSPDRAVTYEQYF,TGTGCCAGCAGCCCGGACAGAGCAGTAACCTACGAGCAGTACTTC
TRBJ1-5,TRBV19,NA,few,CASSIGGSILDQPQHF,TGTGCCAGTAGTATTGGAGGCTCCATCTTGGATCAGCCCCAGCATTTT
TRBJ1-1,TRBV6-1,TRBD1,few,CASKTSPGQGLNTEAFF,TGTGCCAGCAAAACGAGTCCGGGACAGGGGCTTAACACTGAAGCTTTCTTT
TRBJ1-3,TRBV15,NA,many,CATSRVSQHSGNTIYF,TGTGCCACCAGCAGAGTATCACAGCACTCTGGAAACACCATATATTTT
TRBJ1-6,TRBV28,NA,many,CASRLAGVNSPLHF,TGTGCCAGCAGACTCGCAGGGGTTAATTCACCCCTCCACTTT
TRBJ1-2,TRBV10-3,NA,few,CAIRIETGISYGYTF,TGTGCCATCAGGATAGAAACAGGGATTTCGTACGGCTACACCTTC
TRBJ1-2,TRBV30,TRBD1,few,CAKVGTDYGYTF,TGTGCCAAGGTTGGGACAGACTATGGCTACACCTTC
TRBJ1-2,TRBV7-2,TRBD1,NA,CASSYSPTGQLYGYTF,TGTGCCAGCAGCTATTCCCCGACAGGGCAACTCTATGGCTACACCTTC
TRBJ1-2,TRBV24-1,TRBD1,NA,CATSPKGQGDIYGYTF,TGTGCCACCAGTCCAAAGGGACAGGGGGATATCTATGGCTACACCTTC
TRBJ2-7,TRBV19,NA,many,CASATGGRGEQYF,TGTGCCAGTGCAACCGGGGGGCGCGGTGAGCAGTACTTC
TRBJ2-2,TRBV9,NA,NA,CASSVGPVGTGELFF,TGTGCCAGCAGCGTAGGTCCAGTGGGTACCGGGGAGCTGTTTTTT
TRBJ1-6,TRBV30,NA,NA,CAWSGTGSPLHF,TGTGCCTGGAGTGGTACGGGATCACCCCTCCACTTT
TRBJ2-3,TRBV28,NA,NA,CASSPRRGLDTQYF,TGTGCCAGCAGCCCTCGGCGGGGGCTGGATACGCAGTATTTT
TRBJ1-1,TRBV7-2,NA,NA,CASSLTGEGSWNTEAFF,TGTGCCAGCAGCTTAACGGGGGAGGGTTCGTGGAACACTGAAGCTTTCTTT
TRBJ2-2,TRBV19,NA,NA,CASSINSNTGELFF,TGTGCCAGTAGTATCAACTCGAACACCGGGGAGCTGTTTTTT
TRBJ2-7,TRBV19,NA,few,CASSPAWGTYEQYF,TGTGCCAGTAGTCCAGCCTGGGGAACCTACGAGCAGTACTTC
TRBJ1-2,TRBV28,TRBD1,many,CASSSPGQGSNYGYTF,TGTGCCAGCAGCTCTCCGGGACAGGGTTCTAACTATGGCTACACCTTC
TRBJ2-5,TRBV12-3/TRBV12-4,NA,many,CASSPDQYIETQYF,TGTGCCAGCAGTCCTGATCAGTATATCGAGACCCAGTACTTC
TRBJ1-1,TRBV3-1,NA,many,CASSKEGVNTEAFF,TGTGCCAGCAGCAAAGAGGGGGTCAACACTGAAGCTTTCTTT
TRBJ2-7,TRBV5-4,TRBD2,few,CASRLAGGPLEQYF,TGTGCCAGCAGACTAGCGGGGGGGCCACTCGAGCAGTACTTC
TRBJ2-7,TRBV6-5,NA,many,CASSSTSSYEQYF,TGTGCCAGCAGTTCAACAAGCTCCTACGAGCAGTACTTC
TRBJ1-2,TRBV5-1,TRBD1,NA,CASRGGPSNYGYTF,TGCGCCAGCAGAGGGGGCCCCTCTAACTATGGCTACACCTTC
TRBJ2-4,TRBV30,NA,NA,CAWSYRPGNIQYF,TGTGCCTGGAGTTATAGGCCCGGAAACATTCAGTACTTC
TRBJ2-7,TRBV5-4,TRBD2,few,CASSPNPGLAGTYEQYF,TGTGCCAGCAGCCCAAATCCGGGACTAGCGGGTACCTACGAGCAGTACTTC
TRBJ2-7,TRBV7-2,NA,many,CASSLRAQAPEQYF,TGTGCCAGCAGCTTAAGAGCCCAGGCGCCCGAGCAGTACTTC
TRBJ1-2,TRBV9,NA,many,CASSDPGDGYTF,TGTGCCAGCAGCGACCCCGGGGACGGCTACACCTTC
TRBJ2-7,TRBV12-3/TRBV12-4,TRBD2,few,CANSYGTSGYEQYF,TGTGCCAACAGCTATGGGACTAGCGGCTACGAGCAGTACTTC
TRBJ1-4,TRBV27,NA,few,CASSPGGGEEKLFF,TGTGCCAGCAGCCCCGGGGGAGGCGAGGAAAAACTGTTTTTT
TRBJ2-7,TRBV29-1,NA,many,CSVKQGYEQYF,TGCAGCGTAAAACAGGGCTACGAGCAGTACTTC
TRBJ1-1,TRBV4-3,NA,NA,CASSPGGRGYEAFF,TGCGCCAGCAGCCCCGGGGGAAGAGGGTATGAAGCTTTCTTT
TRBJ2-5,TRBV29-1,TRBD2,few,CSVGLAGETQYF,TGCAGCGTTGGCTTAGCGGGAGAGACCCAGTACTTC
TRBJ1-2,TRBV10-3,NA,NA,CAISESLFGTSGAKRGYGYTF,TGTGCCATCAGTGAGTCTCTCTTCGGGACGTCCGGAGCGAAGCGGGGATATGGCTACACCTTC
TRBJ2-7,TRBV6-2/TRBV6-3,NA,NA,CASRRPGLTYEQYF,TGTGCCAGCAGACGACCAGGGCTAACCTACGAGCAGTACTTC
TRBJ1-2,TRBV5-5,TRBD1,NA,CASSSLTDRGGGYTF,TGTGCCAGCAGCTCCCTAACCGACAGGGGGGGCGGCTACACCTTC
TRBJ2-2,TRBV9,NA,NA,CTSRLGENTGELFF,TGTACCAGCAGGCTCGGAGAGAACACCGGGGAGCTGTTTTTT
TRBJ1-5,TRBV28,NA,many,CASSSEKSGLNQPQHF,TGTGCCAGCAGTTCAGAAAAATCAGGTTTAAATCAGCCCCAGCATTTT
TRBJ1-1,TRBV20-1,NA,few,CSALITGFPAEAFF,TGCAGTGCCTTGATCACGGGTTTCCCGGCTGAAGCTTTCTTT
TRBJ2-3,TRBV30,TRBD2,once,CAWSVIAGGQGDTQYF,TGTGCCTGGAGTGTTATCGCGGGGGGGCAGGGAGATACGCAGTATTTT
TRBJ1-2,TRBV13,NA,few,CASSQSVRSGRYGYTF,TGTGCCAGCAGCCAATCCGTCCGTTCGGGGCGCTATGGCTACACCTTC
TRBJ1-4,TRBV5-1,TRBD1,many,CASSFTGTADEKLFF,TGCGCCAGCAGCTTTACCGGGACAGCAGATGAAAAACTGTTTTTT
TRBJ2-5,TRBV6-1,NA,few,CASRLLGTQETQYF,TGTGCCAGCAGACTTCTCGGGACACAAGAGACCCAGTACTTC
TRBJ1-1,TRBV6-2/TRBV6-3,TRBD1,many,CASSSRTGGMNTEAFF,TGTGCCAGCAGTTCCCGGACAGGAGGAATGAACACTGAAGCTTTCTTT
TRBJ2-3,TRBV11-3,NA,NA,CASSFDSASTDTQYF,TGTGCCAGCAGCTTCGACAGTGCTAGCACAGATACGCAGTATTTT
TRBJ1-5,TRBV28,NA,many,CASSLNQPQHF,TGTGCCAGCAGTCTTAATCAGCCCCAGCATTTT
TRBJ2-7,TRBV12-3/TRBV12-4,NA,many,CASSLVATSREQYF,TGTGCCAGCAGTTTAGTCGCTACCTCTCGGGAGCAGTACTTC
TRBJ2-7,TRBV7-2,NA,many,CASSLETWAYEQYF,TGTGCCAGCAGCTTAGAAACATGGGCCTACGAGCAGTACTTC
TRBJ2-7,TRBV6-5,TRBD1,few,CASSYSRDRGNYEQYF,TGTGCCAGCAGTTACTCGAGGGACAGGGGGAACTACGAGCAGTACTTC